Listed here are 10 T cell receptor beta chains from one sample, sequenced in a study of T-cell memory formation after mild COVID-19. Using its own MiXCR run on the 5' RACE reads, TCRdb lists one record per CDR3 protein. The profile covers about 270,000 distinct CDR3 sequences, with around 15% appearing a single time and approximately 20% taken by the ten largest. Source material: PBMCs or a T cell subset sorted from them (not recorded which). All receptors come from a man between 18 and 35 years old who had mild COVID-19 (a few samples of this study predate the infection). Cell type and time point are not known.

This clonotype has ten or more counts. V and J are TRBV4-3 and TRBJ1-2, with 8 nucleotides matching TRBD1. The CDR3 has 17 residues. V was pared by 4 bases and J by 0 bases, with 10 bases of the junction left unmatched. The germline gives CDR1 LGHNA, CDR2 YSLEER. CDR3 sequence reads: CASSRTIDRGPNYGYTF. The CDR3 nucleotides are TGCGCCAGCAGCCGTACTATAGACAGGGGCCCTAACTATGGCTACACCTTC.

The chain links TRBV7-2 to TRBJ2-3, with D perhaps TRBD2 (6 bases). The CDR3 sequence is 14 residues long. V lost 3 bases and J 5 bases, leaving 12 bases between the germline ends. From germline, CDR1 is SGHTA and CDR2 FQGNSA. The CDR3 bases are TGTGCCAGCAGCTTCACGGGGGATGTAGATACGCAGTATTTT. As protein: CASSFTGDVDTQYF. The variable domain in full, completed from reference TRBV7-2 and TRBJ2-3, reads GAGVSQSPSNKVTEKGKDVELRCDPISGHTALYWYRQSLGQGLEFLIYFQGNSAPDKSGLPSDRFSAERTGGSVSTLTIQRTQQEDSAVYLCASSFTGDVDTQYFGPGTRLTVL.

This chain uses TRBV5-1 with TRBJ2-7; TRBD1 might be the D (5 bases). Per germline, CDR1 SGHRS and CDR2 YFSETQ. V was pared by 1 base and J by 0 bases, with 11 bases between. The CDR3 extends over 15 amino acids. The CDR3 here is CASSLRQGSSYEQYF. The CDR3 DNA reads TGCGCCAGCAGCTTGAGGCAGGGAAGCTCCTACGAGCAGTACTTC. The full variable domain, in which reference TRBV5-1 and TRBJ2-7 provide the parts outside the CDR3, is KAGVTQTPRYLIKTRGQQVTLSCSPISGHRSVSWYQQTPGQGLQFLFEYFSETQRNKGNFPGRFSGRQFSNSRSEMNVSTLELGDSALYLCASSLRQGSSYEQYFGPGTRLTVT.

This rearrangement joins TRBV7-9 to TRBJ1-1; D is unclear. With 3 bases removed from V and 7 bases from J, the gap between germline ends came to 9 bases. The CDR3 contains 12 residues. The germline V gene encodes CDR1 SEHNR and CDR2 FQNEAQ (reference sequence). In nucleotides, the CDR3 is TGTGCCAGCAGCTTTGGTCAGAATGAAGCTTTCTTT. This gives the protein CASSFGQNEAFF.

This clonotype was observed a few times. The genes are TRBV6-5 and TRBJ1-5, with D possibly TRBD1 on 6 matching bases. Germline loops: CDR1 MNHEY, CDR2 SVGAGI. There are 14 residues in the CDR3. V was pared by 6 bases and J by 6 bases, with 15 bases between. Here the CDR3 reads CASSQTGGGQPQHF. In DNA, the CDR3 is TGTGCCAGCAGCCAGACAGGCGGTGGTCAGCCCCAGCATTTT.

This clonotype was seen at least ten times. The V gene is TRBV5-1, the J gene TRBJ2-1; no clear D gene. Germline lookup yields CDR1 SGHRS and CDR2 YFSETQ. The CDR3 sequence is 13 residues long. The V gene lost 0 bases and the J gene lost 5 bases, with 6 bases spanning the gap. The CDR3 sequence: CASSLVEDNEQFF. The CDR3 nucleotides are TGCGCCAGCAGCTTGGTAGAGGACAATGAGCAGTTCTTC.

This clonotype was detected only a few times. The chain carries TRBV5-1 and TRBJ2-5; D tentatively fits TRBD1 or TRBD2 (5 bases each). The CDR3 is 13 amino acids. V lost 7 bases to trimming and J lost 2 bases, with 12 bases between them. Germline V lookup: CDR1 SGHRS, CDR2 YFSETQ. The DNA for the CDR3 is TGCGCCAGCGGAGGACACCTACAAGAGACCCAGTACTTC. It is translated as CASGGHLQETQYF.

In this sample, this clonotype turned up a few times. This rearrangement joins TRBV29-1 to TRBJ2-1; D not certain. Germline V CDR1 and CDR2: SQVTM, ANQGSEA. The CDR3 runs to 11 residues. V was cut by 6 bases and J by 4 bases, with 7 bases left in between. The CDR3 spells CSVKAYNEQFF. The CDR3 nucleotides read TGCAGCGTAAAGGCATACAATGAGCAGTTCTTC.

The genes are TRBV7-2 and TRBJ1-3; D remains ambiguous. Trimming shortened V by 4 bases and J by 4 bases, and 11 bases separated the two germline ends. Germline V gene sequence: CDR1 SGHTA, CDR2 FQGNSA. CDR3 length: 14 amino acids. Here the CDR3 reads CASSSARPGNTIYF. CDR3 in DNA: TGTGCCAGCAGCTCCGCCAGGCCAGGAAACACCATATATTTT.

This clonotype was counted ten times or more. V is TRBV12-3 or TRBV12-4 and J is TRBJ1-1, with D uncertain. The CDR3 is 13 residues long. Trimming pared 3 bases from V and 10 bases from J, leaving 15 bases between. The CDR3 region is CASSFSAGYTAFF. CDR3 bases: TGTGCCAGCAGTTTTTCGGCAGGTTATACAGCTTTCTTT.